The source of this T cell receptor beta chain is a study of shared clonotypes between healthy human individuals. As for this clone: The antigen is not known.

A CD45RA-negative memory subset and a CD45RA+ naive subset were separated from the CD4+ cells. The junction had 8 bases not matched to a gene; V was cut back by 5 bases and J by 2 bases. Germline CDR1 and CDR2: LNHDA and SQIVND (reference sequence). CDR3 length equals 17 residues. Study results and caveats: Larger estimated richness was generally seen in naive subsets than in memory subsets.

Only in-frame clones appear in the TCRdb table, and some are missing; sequencing was by immunoSEQ multiplex PCR. The sample carries approximately 2.5 million clones, approximately 94% recorded once. This TCR was recovered from a man aged 18 to 30 in good health. Sequenced: naive CD4+ T cells sorted from blood. Subset reported: CD45RA+ positively selected. This chain links TRBV19 with TRBJ2-1, with 11 bases identical to TRBD2. This CDR3 is CASSLLAGGGPYNEQFF. Written as DNA, the CDR3 is TGTGCCAGTAGTTTGCTAGCGGGGGGAGGCCCCTACAATGAGCAGTTCTTC. Filled out from reference TRBV19 and TRBJ2-1, the complete variable domain reads DGGITQSPKYLFRKEGQNVTLSCEQNLNHDAMYWYRQDPGQGLRLIYYSQIVNDFQKGDIAEGYSVSREKKESFPLTVTSAQKNPTAFYLCASSLLAGGGPYNEQFFGPGTRLTVL.